This TCR beta chain emerged from a study of T cell repertoires in cytomegalovirus infection. TCRdb independently ran MiXCR on the reads; one entry per CDR3 protein. The sample includes some 320,000 distinct CDR3 sequences, roughly 9.5% seen only once; the top ten take 3.5% to 4.5%. This clonotype turned up a few times. The source material was PBMCs. This sequence was found in a human donor in good health (CMV status not recorded). Some clones in this sample may be carry-over from other donors' samples.

CDR3 DNA sequence: TGTGCCAGCTCCTCGGACACGTCATGGCGCGGCTACACCTTC. Its protein product is CASSSDTSWRGYTF. The V gene is TRBV18, the J gene TRBJ1-2; weak D call: TRBD1 (5 bases). The CDR3 contains 14 residues. Germline CDR1 is KGHSH and CDR2 is LQKENI. V lost 6 bases to trimming and J lost 8 bases, with 19 bases between them. Drawing the rest from reference TRBV18 and TRBJ1-2, the complete variable domain is NAGVMQNPRHLVRRRGQEARLRCSPMKGHSHVYWYRQLPEEGLKFMVYLQKENIIDESGMPKERFSAEFPKEGPSILRIQQVVRGDSAAYFCASSSDTSWRGYTFGSGTRLTVV.